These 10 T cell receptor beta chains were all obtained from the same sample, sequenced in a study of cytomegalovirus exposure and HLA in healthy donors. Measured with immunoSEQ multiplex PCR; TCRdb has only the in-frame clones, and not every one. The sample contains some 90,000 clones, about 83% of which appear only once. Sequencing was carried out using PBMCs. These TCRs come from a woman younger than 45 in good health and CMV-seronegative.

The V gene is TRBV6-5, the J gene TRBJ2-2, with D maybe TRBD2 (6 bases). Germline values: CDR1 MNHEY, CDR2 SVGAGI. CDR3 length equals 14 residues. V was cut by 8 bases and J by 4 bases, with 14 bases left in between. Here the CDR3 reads CASPRLGATGELFF. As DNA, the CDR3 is TGTGCCAGCCCGAGACTAGGGGCCACCGGGGAGCTGTTTTTT.

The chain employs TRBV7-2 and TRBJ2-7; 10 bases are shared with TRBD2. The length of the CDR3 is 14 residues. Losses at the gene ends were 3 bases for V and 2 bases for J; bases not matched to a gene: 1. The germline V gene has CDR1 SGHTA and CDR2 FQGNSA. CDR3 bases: TGTGCCAGCAGCTTGAGCGGGGGGGCCTACGAGCAGTACTTC. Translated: CASSLSGGAYEQYF.

The CDR3 here is CSVGSGNYEQYF. For the CDR3, the DNA is TGCAGCGTTGGTTCGGGAAATTACGAGCAGTACTTC. The gene calls are TRBV29-1 and TRBJ2-7; perhaps TRBD2 as D (5 bases). Germline V gene lookup returns CDR1 SQVTM and CDR2 ANQGSEA. The CDR3 extends over 12 amino acids. With 4 bases removed from V and 4 bases from J, the gap between germline ends came to 11 bases.

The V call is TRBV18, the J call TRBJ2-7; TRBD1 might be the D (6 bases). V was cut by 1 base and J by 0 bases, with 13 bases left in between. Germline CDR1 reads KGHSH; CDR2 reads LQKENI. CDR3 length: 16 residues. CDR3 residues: CASSPRGTGSSYEQYF. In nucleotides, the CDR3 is TGTGCCAGCTCACCACGCGGAACAGGGAGCTCCTACGAGCAGTACTTC.

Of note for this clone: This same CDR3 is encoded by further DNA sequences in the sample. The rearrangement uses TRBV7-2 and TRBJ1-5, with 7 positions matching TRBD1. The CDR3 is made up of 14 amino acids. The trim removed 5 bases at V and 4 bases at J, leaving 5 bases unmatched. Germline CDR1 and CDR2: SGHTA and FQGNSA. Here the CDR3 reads CASSLTGENQPQHF. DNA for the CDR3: TGTGCCAGCAGCCTTACAGGGGAAAATCAGCCCCAGCATTTT.

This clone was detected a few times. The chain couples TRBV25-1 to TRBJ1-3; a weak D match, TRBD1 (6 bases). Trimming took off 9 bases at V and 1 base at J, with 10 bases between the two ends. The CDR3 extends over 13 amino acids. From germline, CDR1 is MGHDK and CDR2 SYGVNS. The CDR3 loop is CASHDRSGNTIYF. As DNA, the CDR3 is TGTGCCAGTCATGACAGGTCTGGAAACACCATATATTTT. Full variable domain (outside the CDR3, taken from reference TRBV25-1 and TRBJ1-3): EADIYQTPRYLVIGTGKKITLECSQTMGHDKMYWYQQDPGMELHLIHYSYGVNSTEKGDLSSESTVSRIRTEHFPLTLESARPSHTSQYLCASHDRSGNTIYFGEGSWLTVV.

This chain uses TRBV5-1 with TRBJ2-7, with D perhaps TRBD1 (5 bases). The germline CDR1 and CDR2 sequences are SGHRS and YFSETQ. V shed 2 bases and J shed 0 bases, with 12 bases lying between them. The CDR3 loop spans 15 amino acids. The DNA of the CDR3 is TGCGCCAGCAGCTTAGACAGCCACAACTCCTACGAGCAGTACTTC. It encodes CASSLDSHNSYEQYF. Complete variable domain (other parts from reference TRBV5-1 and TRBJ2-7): KAGVTQTPRYLIKTRGQQVTLSCSPISGHRSVSWYQQTPGQGLQFLFEYFSETQRNKGNFPGRFSGRQFSNSRSEMNVSTLELGDSALYLCASSLDSHNSYEQYFGPGTRLTVT.

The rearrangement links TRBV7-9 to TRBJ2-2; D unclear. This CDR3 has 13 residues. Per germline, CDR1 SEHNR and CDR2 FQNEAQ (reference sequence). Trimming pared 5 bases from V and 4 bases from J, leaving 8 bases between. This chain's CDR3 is CASSTVGTGELFF. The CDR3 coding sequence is TGTGCCAGCAGCACGGTTGGCACCGGGGAGCTGTTTTTT.

This CDR3 is CASSVGLAGATQYF. The CDR3 region has the DNA TGTGCCAGCAGCGTGGGACTAGCGGGAGCGACCCAGTACTTC. This rearrangement joins TRBV7-2 to TRBJ2-5; TRBD2 aligns across 14 bases. Losses at the gene ends were 5 bases for V and 7 bases for J; bases not matched to a gene: 3. There are 14 residues in the CDR3. Germline loops: CDR1 SGHTA, CDR2 FQGNSA.

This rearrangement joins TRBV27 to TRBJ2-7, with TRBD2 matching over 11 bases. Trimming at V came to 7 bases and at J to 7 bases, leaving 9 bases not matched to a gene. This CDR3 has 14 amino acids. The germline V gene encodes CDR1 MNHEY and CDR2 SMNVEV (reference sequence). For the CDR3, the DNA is TGTGCCAGCAAACGGACTAGCGGGTTGGGGGAGCAGTACTTC. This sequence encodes CASKRTSGLGEQYF.